Listed here are 9 T cell receptor beta chains from one sample, sequenced in a study of neurological immune-mediated disorders. MiXCR was run by TCRdb on the 5' RACE reads, yielding one entry per CDR3 protein. The profile covers fewer than 45,000 distinct CDR3 sequences, with 2.5% appearing a single time and 9% to 15% taken by the ten largest. Sequencing used PBMCs. These TCRs come from a man aged 25 to 40 with multiple sclerosis.

At least ten counts were recorded for this clonotype. The chain couples TRBV20-1 to TRBJ2-7; a possible D gene is TRBD1 (6 bases). The CDR3 contains 14 residues. Trimming took 6 bases from V and 1 from J, leaving 16 bases between them. CDR1 and CDR2 (germline): DFQATT, SNEGSKA (reference sequence). The CDR3 is CSANPDRPSYEQYF. Written as DNA, the CDR3 is TGCAGTGCCAACCCCGACAGGCCGTCCTACGAGCAGTACTTC.

This clonotype has at least ten counts. This chain links TRBV7-3 with TRBJ2-3, with 7 bases fitting TRBD2. V was clipped by 9 bases and J by 4 bases; unmatched bases: 10. This CDR3 spans 14 amino acids. In germline, CDR1 is SGHTA, CDR2 FQGTGA. This CDR3 reads CASSVAGASDTQYF. DNA of the CDR3: TGTGCCAGTTCGGTGGCGGGAGCTTCAGATACGCAGTATTTT.

This clonotype was observed a handful of times. The chain links TRBV7-6 to TRBJ2-1; 12 positions match TRBD1. V trimming: 6 bases; J trimming: 8 bases; junction bases outside the gene matches: 8. The germline CDR1 and CDR2 sequences are SGHVS and FNYEAQ. CDR3 size: 15 residues. CDR3 DNA: TGTGCCAGCAGGCCCGGGACAGGGGGCTCCGATGAGCAGTTCTTC. This gives the protein CASRPGTGGSDEQFF.

This clonotype was picked up many times. J is TRBJ2-1 and V is TRBV20-1; no clear D. V lost 2 bases, J lost 1 base, and 12 bases lay in between. This CDR3 contains 15 residues. From germline, CDR1 is DFQATT and CDR2 SNEGSKA (reference sequence). CDR3 protein: CSARNIQSSYNEQFF. CDR3 sequence (DNA): TGCAGTGCTAGAAACATCCAGAGTTCCTACAATGAGCAGTTCTTC.

This clonotype was counted between two and nine times. The chain couples TRBV28 to TRBJ1-1; D gene uncertain. V lost 2 bases to trimming and J lost 0 bases, with 7 bases between them. This CDR3 is built from 14 residues. In germline, CDR1 is MDHEN, CDR2 SYDVKM. For the CDR3, the DNA is TGTGCCAGCAGTTTACTGGGCTTGAACACTGAAGCTTTCTTT. This sequence encodes CASSLLGLNTEAFF.

This clonotype was observed at least ten times. The chain combines TRBV18 with TRBJ2-7, with 7 bases aligning to TRBD1. The CDR3 contains 16 residues. V shed 4 bases and J 2 bases; nucleotides not matched to a gene: 11. Per the germline V gene, CDR1 is KGHSH and CDR2 is LQKENI. CDR3 nucleotides: TGTGCCAGCTCACGGGCCGAGACAGGGAAGACCTACGAGCAGTACTTC. Its translation is CASSRAETGKTYEQYF.

There are many counts of this clonotype. The chain couples TRBV25-1 to TRBJ2-3; D is ambiguous. From germline, CDR1 is MGHDK and CDR2 SYGVNS. With 4 bases removed from V and 5 bases from J, the gap between germline ends came to 7 bases. This CDR3 contains 12 residues. CDR3 in DNA: TGTGCCAGCAGTGGCCCGAGAGATACGCAGTATTTT. Its protein is CASSGPRDTQYF.

This clonotype was counted ten times or more. The V and J genes are TRBV20-1 and TRBJ2-2, with a possible D match to TRBD2 (5 bases). Trimming removed 5 bases at V and 1 base at J, with 11 bases between. CDR1 DFQATT and CDR2 SNEGSKA come from the germline V gene (reference sequence). The CDR3 covers 14 residues. The CDR3 sequence is CSAPAGLNTGELFF. CDR3 nucleotide sequence: TGCAGTGCTCCTGCGGGTTTGAACACCGGGGAGCTGTTTTTT.

This clonotype was seen ten or more times. The chain employs TRBV11-3 and TRBJ2-1; 7 bases map to TRBD1. The V gene's germline CDR1 is SGHNT and CDR2 YENEEA. This CDR3 contains 13 residues. V lost 2 bases, J lost 9 bases, and 4 bases stayed unmatched. This chain's CDR3 is CASSLKHRGEQFF. The CDR3 bases are TGTGCCAGCAGCTTAAAGCACAGGGGTGAGCAGTTCTTC.